What follows describes a single TCR beta chain. Profiling relied on immunoSEQ multiplex PCR, and the TCRdb table lists in-frame clones only, not all of them. The data contain 300,000 or so clones, more than 90% of them singletons. This sample was taken from a study of blood T cell repertoires in COVID-19. Germline V CDR1 and CDR2: SGHRS, YFSETQ. CDR3 length: 15 residues. V dropped 5 bases and J dropped 4; count of bases not matched to a gene: 5. This sequence originates from a man aged 60 to 75 who had recovered from COVID-19. Sequenced sample: PBMCs or T cells enriched from blood (not recorded which). V usage is TRBV5-1 and J usage is TRBJ2-1; 11 bases match TRBD2. The CDR3 loop is CASSPGTSGYNEQFF. For the CDR3, the DNA is TGCGCCAGCAGTCCCGGGACTAGCGGTTACAATGAGCAGTTCTTC. Drawing the rest from reference TRBV5-1 and TRBJ2-1, the complete variable domain is KAGVTQTPRYLIKTRGQQVTLSCSPISGHRSVSWYQQTPGQGLQFLFEYFSETQRNKGNFPGRFSGRQFSNSRSEMNVSTLELGDSALYLCASSPGTSGYNEQFFGPGTRLTVL.